The 10 T cell receptor beta chains given below trace back to one sample, sequenced in a study of regulatory T cells in long-lasting Graves disease. Construction of the TCR beta libraries employed iRepertoire HTBI primers in conjunction with Arm-PCR of CDR3 regions. One entry per CDR3 protein, called by TCRdb with MiXCR from the multiplex PCR reads. Here the sample spans around 500,000 distinct CDR3 sequences, more than 10% being singletons. Time point in this sample: newly diagnosed GD, antithyroid drugs for less than 3 months. With RNA extracted from PBMCs as input, the TCR library was made. This sample also appeared in a second study, on T cells in Graves' hyperthyroidism and ophthalmopathy.

The sample in question was peripheral blood mononuclear cells (PBMCs), obtained at new diagnosis, from a patient treated with antithyroid drugs. Receptors were obtained from a woman between 25 and 40 years old with Graves disease.

This clonotype was seen repeatedly, ten times or more. The chain combines TRBV28 with TRBJ2-7; 8 bases are shared with TRBD1. Trimming removed 5 bases from V and 2 bases from J; junction bases left unmatched: 8. CDR1 MDHEN and CDR2 SYDVKM come from the germline V gene. The CDR3 covers 15 residues. CDR3 loop: CASSRPGQVTYEQYF. The CDR3 DNA reads TGTGCCAGCAGTCGGCCGGGACAGGTAACCTACGAGCAGTACTTC.

This clonotype was counted a few times. The chain has TRBV7-8 and TRBJ1-3, with a weak D call TRBD1 (5 bases). The CDR3 contains 16 residues. In germline, CDR1 is SGHVS, CDR2 FQNEAQ. Trimming pared 3 bases from V and 7 bases from J, leaving 19 bases between. The CDR3 DNA is TGTGCCAGCAGCTTGACACTCCGGGACTCTCTGAACACCATATATTTT. It yields the protein CASSLTLRDSLNTIYF.

This clonotype was seen more than once but under ten times. The chain is built from TRBV29-1 and TRBJ1-2, with TRBD1 as a possible D gene (5 bases). CDR1 is SQVTM, CDR2 ANQGSEA, per germline. V was pared by 4 bases and J by 4 bases, with 22 bases between. This CDR3 region has 16 residues. CDR3 loop: CSVVSPGSASGYGYTF. CDR3 coding DNA: TGCAGCGTTGTATCCCCAGGGTCGGCGTCTGGCTATGGCTACACCTTC.

This clonotype was counted at least ten times. The chain employs TRBV11-2 and TRBJ2-2; D unresolved. CDR1 is SGHAT and CDR2 is FQNNGV in the germline V gene. The CDR3 has 15 residues. Trimming took off 0 bases at V and 0 bases at J, with 5 bases between the two ends. The CDR3 nucleotides read TGTGCCAGCAGCTTAGAACAGACGAACACCGGGGAGCTGTTTTTT. Encoded protein: CASSLEQTNTGELFF.

A few counts support this clonotype. J is TRBJ2-1 and V is TRBV4-3, with 10 positions matching TRBD1. CDR1 is LGHNA and CDR2 is YSLEER in the germline V gene. The ends lost 5 bases at V and 0 bases at J; junction bases unmatched: 4. The CDR3 length is 16 residues. Written as DNA, the CDR3 is TGCGCCAGCAGCGGGTGGACAGGGGGCTCCTACAATGAGCAGTTCTTC. It codes for CASSGWTGGSYNEQFF.

This clonotype was detected a few times. This chain uses TRBV9 with TRBJ2-7, with TRBD2 matching over 11 bases. Per germline, CDR1 SGDLS and CDR2 YYNGEE. The CDR3 totals 16 residues. Trimming removed 2 bases from V and 2 bases from J; junction bases left unmatched: 6. In DNA form, the CDR3 reads TGTGCCAGCAGCGTTACCGGGACTAGCGGAACCTACGAGCAGTACTTC. Its protein is CASSVTGTSGTYEQYF.

In its sample, this clonotype was seen many times. CDR3 bases: TGTGCCAGCAGTCCGGACAGGGGCTACTATGGCTACACCTTC. It is translated as CASSPDRGYYGYTF. The chain employs TRBV11-2 and TRBJ1-2, with TRBD1 matching over 9 bases. The ends lost 6 bases at V and 3 bases at J; junction bases unmatched: 5. The germline CDR1 and CDR2 sequences are SGHAT and FQNNGV. CDR3 length: 14 residues.

This clonotype has ten or more counts. The chain uses TRBV7-8 and TRBJ2-7, with TRBD2 identical over 13 bases. Trimming took 5 bases from V and 4 from J; bases not matched to a gene: 11. The CDR3 totals 17 residues. Germline assignment: CDR1 SGHVS and CDR2 FQNEAQ. The CDR3 DNA sequence: TGTGCCAGCAGCACTCAACCGGGGACTAGCGGGATGTACGAGCAGTACTTC. The encoded protein is CASSTQPGTSGMYEQYF.

The chain couples TRBV12-3 or TRBV12-4 to TRBJ1-1, with TRBD1 as a possible D gene (6 bases). The CDR3 is 15 residues long. V dropped 7 bases and J dropped 0 bases, with 15 bases sitting between them. The CDR3 here is CASMRGGGLNTEAFF. CDR3 nucleotides: TGTGCCAGCATGAGGGGGGGGGGACTGAACACTGAAGCTTTCTTT.

The chain is built from TRBV20-1 and TRBJ2-1; D is tentatively TRBD1 or TRBD2 (5 bases each). In germline, CDR1 is DFQATT, CDR2 SNEGSKA (reference sequence). With 6 bases removed from V and 9 bases from J, the gap between germline ends came to 15 bases. The CDR3 covers 12 residues. The CDR3 bases are TGCAGTGCCCATTTGAGGGGTGTTGAGCAGTTCTTC. This gives the protein CSAHLRGVEQFF.